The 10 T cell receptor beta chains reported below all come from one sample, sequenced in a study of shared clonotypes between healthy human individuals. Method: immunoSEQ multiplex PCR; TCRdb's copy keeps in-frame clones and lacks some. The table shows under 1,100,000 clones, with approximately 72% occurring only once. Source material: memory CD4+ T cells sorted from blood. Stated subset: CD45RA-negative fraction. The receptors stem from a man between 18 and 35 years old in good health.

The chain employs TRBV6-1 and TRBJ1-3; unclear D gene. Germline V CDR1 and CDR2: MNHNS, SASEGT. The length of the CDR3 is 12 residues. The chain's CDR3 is CASLRPGNTIYF. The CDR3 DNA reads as TGTGCGAGCCTCAGGCCTGGAAACACCATATATTTT.

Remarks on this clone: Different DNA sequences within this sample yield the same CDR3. The chain's CDR3 is CASSLSGTYEQYF. CDR3 DNA sequence: TGTGCCAGCAGCTTATCAGGGACCTACGAGCAGTACTTC. The genes are TRBV7-2 and TRBJ2-7, with D possibly being TRBD1 (5 bases). Trimming left V 2 bases short and J 2 bases short, with 7 bases between. CDR1 and CDR2 from the germline V gene are SGHTA and FQGNSA. This CDR3 is built from 13 residues.

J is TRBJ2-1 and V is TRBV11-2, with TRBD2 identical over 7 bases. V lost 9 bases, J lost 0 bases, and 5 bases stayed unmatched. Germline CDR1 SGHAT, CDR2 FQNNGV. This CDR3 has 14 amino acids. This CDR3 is CASGGDFSYNEQFF. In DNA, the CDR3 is TGTGCCAGTGGGGGGGACTTCTCCTACAATGAGCAGTTCTTC.

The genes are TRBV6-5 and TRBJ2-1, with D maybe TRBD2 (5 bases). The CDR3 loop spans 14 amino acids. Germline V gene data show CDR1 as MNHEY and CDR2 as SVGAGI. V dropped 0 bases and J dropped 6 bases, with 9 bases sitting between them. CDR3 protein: CASSYSAGSNEQFF. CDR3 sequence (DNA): TGTGCCAGCAGTTACTCCGCGGGCTCCAATGAGCAGTTCTTC.

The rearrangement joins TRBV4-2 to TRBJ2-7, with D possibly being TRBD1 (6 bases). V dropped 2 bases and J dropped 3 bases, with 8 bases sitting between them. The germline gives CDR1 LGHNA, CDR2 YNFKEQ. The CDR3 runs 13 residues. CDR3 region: CASSQRRGYEQYF. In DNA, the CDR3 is TGTGCCAGCAGCCAACGCAGGGGCTACGAGCAGTACTTC.

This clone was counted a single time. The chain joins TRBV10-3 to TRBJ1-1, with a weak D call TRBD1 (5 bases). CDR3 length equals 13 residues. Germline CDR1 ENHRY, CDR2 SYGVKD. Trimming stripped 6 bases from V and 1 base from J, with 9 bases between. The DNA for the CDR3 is TGTGCCATCAGCCGACAGAGGAACACTGAAGCTTTCTTT. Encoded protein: CAISRQRNTEAFF.

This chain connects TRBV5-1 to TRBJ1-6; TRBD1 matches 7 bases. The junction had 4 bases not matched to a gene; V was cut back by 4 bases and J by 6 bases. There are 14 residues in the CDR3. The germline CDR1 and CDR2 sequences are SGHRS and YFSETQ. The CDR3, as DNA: TGCGCCAGCAGCACGGACAGGACTAATTCACCCCTCCACTTT. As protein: CASSTDRTNSPLHF. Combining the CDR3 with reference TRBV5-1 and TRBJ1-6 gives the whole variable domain KAGVTQTPRYLIKTRGQQVTLSCSPISGHRSVSWYQQTPGQGLQFLFEYFSETQRNKGNFPGRFSGRQFSNSRSEMNVSTLELGDSALYLCASSTDRTNSPLHFGNGTRLTVT.

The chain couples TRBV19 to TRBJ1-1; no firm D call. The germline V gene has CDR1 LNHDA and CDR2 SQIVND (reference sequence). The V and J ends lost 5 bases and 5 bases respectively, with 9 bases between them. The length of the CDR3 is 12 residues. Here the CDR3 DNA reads TGTGCCAGTAGTGTGTCCTGGACTGAAGCTTTCTTT. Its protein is CASSVSWTEAFF.

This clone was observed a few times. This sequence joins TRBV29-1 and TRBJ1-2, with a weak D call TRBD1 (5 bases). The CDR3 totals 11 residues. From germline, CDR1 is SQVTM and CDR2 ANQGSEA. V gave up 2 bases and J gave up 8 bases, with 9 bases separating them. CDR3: CSVERGRGYTF. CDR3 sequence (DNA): TGCAGCGTTGAAAGGGGTCGGGGCTACACCTTC.

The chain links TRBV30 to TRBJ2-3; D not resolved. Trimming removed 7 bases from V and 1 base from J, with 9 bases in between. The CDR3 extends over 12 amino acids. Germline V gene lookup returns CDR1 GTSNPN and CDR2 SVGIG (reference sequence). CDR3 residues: CASRPRTDTQYF. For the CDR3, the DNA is TGTGCCTCCCGACCACGCACAGATACGCAGTATTTT.